These 3 T cell receptor beta chains were all obtained from the same sample, sequenced in a study of type 1 regulatory T cells. Notes on the study in general: Type 1 regulatory T cells had a more restricted TCR repertoire than non-type 1 regulatory T cells.

These receptors have no identified antigens. In TCRdb, the reads were re-called with MiXCR into one record per CDR3 protein. This table holds about 71,000 distinct CDR3 sequences, about a fifth found once. The sample taken for sequencing was cultured type 1 regulatory T (Tr1) cells, either the whole culture or a sorted fraction (not recorded which). The receptors were sampled from a human donor in good health.

This clonotype appeared a few times. The chain employs TRBV10-3 and TRBJ2-1, with D possibly being TRBD1 (5 bases). Deletions cut 6 bases from V and 5 bases from J, with 11 bases between. This CDR3 has 13 residues. Germline assignment: CDR1 ENHRY and CDR2 SYGVKD. CDR3 sequence: CAIRASRDNEQFF. CDR3 nucleotides: TGTGCCATCAGGGCGTCCAGGGACAATGAGCAGTTCTTC.

There are a few counts of this clonotype. This chain links TRBV5-1 with TRBJ1-4; D unresolved. CDR1 and CDR2 from the germline V gene are SGHRS and YFSETQ. The V end was cut by 2 bases, the J end by 4 bases, with 12 bases between. The CDR3 extends over 15 amino acids. CDR3 sequence reads: CASSFLGRDNEKLFF. Written as DNA, the CDR3 is TGCGCCAGCAGCTTTCTTGGGCGAGATAATGAAAAACTGTTTTTT.

This chain uses TRBV4-3 with TRBJ2-7; tentative D call: TRBD2 (6 bases). Germline CDR1 is LGHNA and CDR2 is YSLEER. The CDR3 spans 14 residues. V was cut by 3 bases and J by 5 bases, with 14 bases left in between. The CDR3 nucleotides read TGCGCCAGCAGCCAGGGGTTACTAGCCAACGAGCAGTACTTC. As protein: CASSQGLLANEQYF.